Each of the 17 T cell receptor beta chains below was sequenced from the same sample in a study of T cells expressing NK-cell markers. TCRdb reprocessed the 5' RACE reads and stores each CDR3 protein as one record, lacking DNA. The data show about 390,000 distinct CDR3 sequences, and the top ten clones hold over 8.5%. Sequenced input: blood T cells: a sorted CD56 or NKG2C T cell subset, CD4+ or CD8+ T cells, or bulk PBMC T cells (not recorded which). These receptors all stem from a woman aged 50 to 60 in good health.

The V and J genes are TRBV29-1 and TRBJ2-3; checking the TCRdb D call of TRBD2 is not possible without DNA. CDR3 length: 13 amino acids. Germline CDR1 and CDR2: SQVTM and ANQGSEA. The CDR3: CSLGGRRADTQYF.

The V and J genes are TRBV10-1 and TRBJ2-3. This CDR3 has 15 residues. Germline assignment: CDR1 WNHNN and CDR2 SYGVQD (reference sequence). CDR3 in amino acids: CASSVTRTSTDAQYF.

The gene calls are TRBV5-6 and TRBJ2-5; the TCRdb call, TRBD1, lacks DNA for checking. The CDR3 totals 17 residues. From germline, CDR1 is SGHDT and CDR2 YYEEEE. CDR3 sequence: CASSPGAWAGEEETQYF.

This chain links TRBV5-1 with TRBJ2-1; TCRdb lists TRBD2, though no DNA is available to test this call. Germline V gene lookup returns CDR1 SGHRS and CDR2 YFSETQ. This CDR3 has 16 amino acids. The CDR3: CASSPAGAFPQNQQFF.

The chain has TRBV12-3 or TRBV12-4 and TRBJ1-5; the TRBD1 assignment by TCRdb is unverifiable without DNA. The CDR3 is made up of 14 amino acids. This CDR3 is CASTPTGANQPQHF.

The chain employs TRBV7-2 and TRBJ2-2. Per germline, CDR1 SGHTA and CDR2 FQGNSA. This CDR3 has 15 amino acids. The CDR3 region is CASSQRRLRAGELFF.

The CDR3 loop is CASVNIRAEDTQYF. The rearrangement links TRBV12-3 or TRBV12-4 to TRBJ2-3; TCRdb reports TRBD2, a call that lacks DNA to check it against. The CDR3 length is 14 residues.

The rearrangement uses TRBV6-6 and TRBJ2-3; TCRdb designates TRBD2, a call that cannot be tested without DNA. Germline CDR1 reads MNHNY; CDR2 reads SVGAGI (reference sequence). The CDR3 length is 18 residues. The CDR3 loop is CASSYETGLAGGSDTQYF.

CDR3 region: CASRGRGTSGINTGELFF. The rearrangement uses TRBV7-9 and TRBJ2-2; TCRdb indicates TRBD2, and absent DNA this call remains unverified. CDR1 and CDR2 (germline): SEHNR, FQNEAQ (reference sequence). The CDR3 runs to 18 residues. Looking up the rest from reference TRBV7-9 and TRBJ2-2 gives the full variable domain: DTGVSQNPRHKITKRGQNVTFRCDPISEHNRLYWYRQTLGQGPEFLTYFQNEAQLEKSRLLSDRFSAERPKGSFSTLEIQRTEQGDSAMYLCASRGRGTSGINTGELFFGEGSRLTVL.

The chain combines TRBV2 with TRBJ2-5; there is no DNA to check the TCRdb D call of TRBD2. The CDR3 extends over 14 amino acids. The germline gives CDR1 SNHLY, CDR2 FYNNEI. CDR3 protein: CASSGGLGGETQYF.

V gene TRBV30 combines with J gene TRBJ1-4. CDR3 length: 15 amino acids. The germline gives CDR1 GTSNPN, CDR2 SVGIG (reference sequence). CDR3 loop: CAWSLRRLISEKLFF.

The chain links TRBV12-3 or TRBV12-4 to TRBJ2-3; without DNA, the TCRdb call of TRBD2 cannot be checked. CDR3 size: 14 residues. CDR3: CASSLVLPRSTQYF.

The rearrangement uses TRBV20-1 and TRBJ1-1. CDR3 length equals 15 residues. The germline V gene encodes CDR1 DFQATT and CDR2 SNEGSKA (reference sequence). The CDR3 protein is CSARQVGSWGTEAFF.

V usage is TRBV3-1 and J usage is TRBJ2-5; TCRdb outputs TRBD2, but without DNA this stays unchecked. The CDR3 totals 19 residues. Germline assignment: CDR1 LGHDT and CDR2 YNNKEL (reference sequence). CDR3 residues: CASSHLRLAGVGIQETQYF.

The chain couples TRBV7-2 to TRBJ2-7; lacking DNA, the TRBD2 call made by TCRdb goes unchecked. The CDR3 is 17 residues long. Germline CDR1 reads SGHTA; CDR2 reads FQGNSA. The CDR3 loop reads CASSSTQRTSGRREQYF.

The chain recombines TRBV7-9 with TRBJ1-2; TCRdb designates TRBD1, a call that cannot be tested without DNA. Germline values: CDR1 SEHNR, CDR2 FQNEAQ (reference sequence). The CDR3 spans 16 residues. CDR3 sequence: CASSLGDRGWNYGYTF.

The chain recombines TRBV7-8 with TRBJ2-2; TCRdb's D call, TRBD2, is unchecked because there is no DNA. The CDR3 has 15 residues. CDR1 SGHVS and CDR2 FQNEAQ come from the germline V gene. CDR3 amino acids: CASSLGVGNTGELFF.